Below, 16 T cell receptor beta chains from the same sample are listed, as sequenced in a study of cytomegalovirus exposure and HLA in healthy donors. In the PCR, 60 Vbeta and 13 Jbeta primers were used. Libraries were prepared by immunoSEQ multiplex PCR; TCRdb keeps only in-frame clonotypes and omits some of them. This table holds 110,000 to 150,000 clones, around 79% found once. The specimen was PBMCs. These receptors came from a male donor in good health and CMV-seronegative.

The genes are TRBV18 and TRBJ1-2, with TRBD1 matching over 8 bases. The CDR3 is 13 residues long. From germline, CDR1 is KGHSH and CDR2 LQKENI. The trim removed 3 bases at V and 3 bases at J, leaving 0 bases unmatched. The CDR3 here is CASSPDRDYGYTF. The CDR3 nucleotides are TGTGCCAGCTCACCGGACAGGGACTATGGCTACACCTTC.

In this sample, this clone turned up once. Relative to the germline gene, one junction end is altered; a read error may explain this. This rearrangement joins TRBV7-7 to TRBJ2-2; the D gene is possibly TRBD2 (5 bases). This CDR3 comprises 16 residues. CDR1 is SSHAT, CDR2 FNYEAQ, per germline (reference sequence). CDR3 sequence: CASSPIYGSNTGELFF. DNA for the CDR3: TGTGCTAGCAGCCCCATTTATGGGAGCAACACCGGGGAGCTGTTTTTT.

The chain links TRBV19 to TRBJ2-5, with TRBD2 identical over 14 bases. This CDR3 is 17 amino acids long. After removal of 5 bases from V and 5 bases from J, the junction contained 10 bases not matched to a gene. CDR1 is LNHDA, CDR2 SQIVND, per germline (reference sequence). The DNA of the CDR3 is TGTGCCAGTAGTCCTAAGACTAGCGGGGGGGCACGGGAGACCCAGTACTTC. Translation gives CASSPKTSGGARETQYF.

The chain joins TRBV5-1 to TRBJ2-7; 10 nucleotides match TRBD1. This CDR3 is 16 amino acids long. V shed 0 bases, J shed 2 bases, and the junction held 5 bases outside the gene matches. Germline lookup yields CDR1 SGHRS and CDR2 YFSETQ. CDR3: CASSLDPGQGPYEQYF. CDR3 DNA sequence: TGCGCCAGCAGCTTGGATCCGGGACAGGGGCCCTACGAGCAGTACTTC.

J is TRBJ2-3 and V is TRBV15, with TRBD2 matching 9 bases. The CDR3 is 16 amino acids. V gave up 0 bases and J gave up 3 bases; unmatched junction bases: 4. Germline values: CDR1 LNHNV, CDR2 YYDKDF (reference sequence). CDR3 region: CATSRELAGSTDTQYF. The CDR3 bases are TGTGCCACCAGCAGAGAGCTAGCGGGGTCTACAGATACGCAGTATTTT.

V and J are TRBV29-1 and TRBJ2-7, with D possibly being TRBD2 (6 bases). This CDR3 has 12 residues. The V and J ends lost 5 bases and 4 bases respectively, with 12 bases between them. The germline V gene encodes CDR1 SQVTM and CDR2 ANQGSEA. The CDR3 loop is CSVWGERYEQYF. Here the CDR3 DNA reads TGCAGCGTTTGGGGGGAGAGGTACGAGCAGTACTTC.

The rearrangement joins TRBV4-2 to TRBJ2-3; 11 nucleotides align to TRBD2. The trim removed 3 bases at V and 3 bases at J, leaving 5 bases unmatched. This CDR3 is built from 16 residues. Germline assignment: CDR1 LGHNA and CDR2 YNFKEQ. The CDR3 region has the DNA TGTGCCAGCAGCCAGTTAGCGGGGGGGCTGACAGATACGCAGTATTTT. Translated: CASSQLAGGLTDTQYF.

V gene TRBV7-2 combines with J gene TRBJ1-5, with 8 nucleotides matching TRBD1. Germline-derived CDR1 and CDR2 are SGHTA and FQGNSA. The CDR3 totals 16 residues. V dropped 5 bases and J dropped 6; count of bases not matched to a gene: 12. The CDR3 protein is CASSQRPRGLGQPQHF. The DNA for the CDR3 is TGTGCCAGCAGCCAAAGGCCCAGGGGGCTTGGTCAGCCCCAGCATTTT.

On this clone: The junction departs from germline at one end; a sequencing error may be responsible. Within the sample, other DNA sequences also encode this same CDR3. In DNA, the CDR3 is TGTGCCAGTAGCTTCGGGGAGTATGAGCATTTCTTC. It is translated as CASSFGEYEHFF. This rearrangement joins TRBV7-2 to TRBJ2-1; a possible D gene is TRBD2 (5 bases). Germline V CDR1 and CDR2: SGHTA, FQGNSA. The CDR3 runs to 12 residues.

This clone showed up just a few times. The V gene is TRBV19, the J gene TRBJ2-1, with D possibly being TRBD1 (5 bases). The CDR3 totals 14 residues. With 4 bases removed from V and 0 bases from J, the gap between germline ends came to 7 bases. Germline V lookup: CDR1 LNHDA, CDR2 SQIVND (reference sequence). The CDR3 coding sequence is TGTGCCAGTAGTAGGGGCGGCTCCTACAATGAGCAGTTCTTC. It specifies CASSRGGSYNEQFF. Full variable domain (remainder filled in from reference TRBV19 and TRBJ2-1): DGGITQSPKYLFRKEGQNVTLSCEQNLNHDAMYWYRQDPGQGLRLIYYSQIVNDFQKGDIAEGYSVSREKKESFPLTVTSAQKNPTAFYLCASSRGGSYNEQFFGPGTRLTVL.

For this clone: Relative to the germline gene, one junction end is altered; a read error may explain this. This sequence joins TRBV7-9 and TRBJ1-6; D gene unclear. Germline CDR1 SEHNR, CDR2 FQNEAQ (reference sequence). The CDR3 extends over 16 amino acids. CDR3 DNA sequence: TGTTCCAGCAGCAAAGAGGTGGGCTCCTATAATTCACCCCTCCACTTT. It specifies CSSSKEVGSYNSPLHF. Drawing the rest from reference TRBV7-9 and TRBJ1-6, the complete variable domain is DTGVSQNPRHKITKRGQNVTFRCDPISEHNRLYWYRQTLGQGPEFLTYFQNEAQLEKSRLLSDRFSAERPKGSFSTLEIQRTEQGDSAMYLCSSSKEVGSYNSPLHFGNGTRLTVT.

V and J are TRBV7-9 and TRBJ1-2; D might be TRBD1 (5 bases). CDR3 size: 14 residues. The germline V gene has CDR1 SEHNR and CDR2 FQNEAQ (reference sequence). The V end lost 5 bases, the J end lost 3 bases, and 13 bases lay between the germline ends. CDR3 nucleotides: TGTGCCAGCAGCAGCGGGGGGGGATACTATGGCTACACCTTC. Encoded protein: CASSSGGGYYGYTF.

The gene calls are TRBV7-2 and TRBJ2-5; 11 nucleotides agree with TRBD1. J lost 3 bases, V lost 8 bases, and 2 bases had no gene match. The CDR3 has 13 residues. Germline-derived CDR1 and CDR2 are SGHTA and FQGNSA. As DNA, the CDR3 is TGTGCCAGCGGGGACAGGGGGAAAGAGACCCAGTACTTC. Protein sequence: CASGDRGKETQYF.

This sequence joins TRBV12-5 and TRBJ2-1; TRBD2 is a possible D gene (7 bases). V lost 6 bases, J lost 6 bases, and 18 bases lay in between. The V gene's germline CDR1 is LGHNT and CDR2 FRNRAP. The length of the CDR3 is 15 residues. The CDR3 region is CASGPEGGAGNEQFF. The CDR3 DNA reads as TGTGCTAGTGGCCCCGAGGGGGGGGCAGGCAATGAGCAGTTCTTC. The whole variable domain, remainder taken from reference TRBV12-5 and TRBJ2-1, is DARVTQTPRHKVTEMGQEVTMRCQPILGHNTVFWYRQTMMQGLELLAYFRNRAPLDDSGMPKDRFSAEMPDATLATLKIQPSEPRDSAVYFCASGPEGGAGNEQFFGPGTRLTVL.

The genes are TRBV6-1 and TRBJ2-1; D is undetermined. Germline V gives CDR1 MNHNS, CDR2 SASEGT. Trimming took off 6 bases at V and 4 bases at J, with 7 bases between the two ends. This CDR3 comprises 12 residues. CDR3 sequence (DNA): TGTGCCAGCAGCCTCTTTTACAATGAGCAGTTCTTC. The encoded protein is CASSLFYNEQFF.

The rearrangement links TRBV7-9 to TRBJ2-3; D unresolved. Trimming removed 1 base at V and 2 bases at J, with 10 bases between. The CDR3 contains 15 residues. CDR1 and CDR2 (germline): SEHNR, FQNEAQ (reference sequence). CDR3: CASSLDETVTDTQYF. The CDR3 DNA follows: TGTGCCAGCAGCTTAGACGAAACAGTCACAGATACGCAGTATTTT.